This is a list of T cell receptor beta chains from one sample in a study of CD8 T cells in ankylosing spondylitis. TCRdb processed the 5' RACE reads anew with MiXCR; each CDR3 protein has one entry. The profile shows 250,000 to 350,000 distinct CDR3 sequences, 15% to 25% of them singletons. Sequencing used blood, either unsorted or a sorted T cell fraction (not recorded which). These receptors were taken from a male donor with ankylosing spondylitis or in good health (not recorded which). Both conserved end residues are part of each CDR3. The D gene is left open where the match is weak. A row's size may be missing; if present it is once, few, many or a size class.

few	TRBJ2-3	NA	TRBV12-3/TRBV12-4	CASTLVWGAPDTQYF	TGTGCCAGCACCCTCGTCTGGGGGGCCCCAGATACGCAGTATTTT
NA	TRBJ1-4	NA	TRBV5-6	CVSSLPTNEKLFF	TGTGTCAGCAGCTTACCAACTAATGAAAAACTGTTTTTT
NA	TRBJ2-5	TRBD1	TRBV20-1	CSARDGTGGRETQYF	TGCAGTGCTAGAGATGGGACAGGGGGGCGGGAGACCCAGTACTTC
NA	TRBJ1-1	NA	TRBV5-4	CASSPLGDTEAFF	TGTGCCAGCAGCCCCCTGGGGGACACTGAAGCTTTCTTT
NA	TRBJ2-5	NA	TRBV9	CASSARRGQETQYF	TGTGCCAGCAGCGCCCGGCGGGGCCAAGAGACCCAGTACTTC
many	TRBJ2-5	NA	TRBV6-5	CASSYTRDLIAQETQYF	TGTGCCAGCAGTTATACCAGGGACCTAATCGCCCAAGAGACCCAGTACTTC
few	TRBJ2-5	NA	TRBV18	CASSPPLVQETQYF	TGTGCCAGCTCACCACCGTTAGTTCAAGAGACCCAGTACTTC
NA	TRBJ2-3	TRBD2	TRBV5-1	CASPTSGSIDTQYF	TGCGCCAGTCCGACTAGCGGGTCGATAGATACGCAGTATTTT
many	TRBJ1-1	NA	TRBV9	CASSVLGSTPEAFF	TGTGCCAGCAGCGTATTGGGCAGCACCCCTGAAGCTTTCTTT
few	TRBJ2-3	NA	TRBV5-1	CASSLGRGFGTDTQYF	TGCGCCAGCAGCTTGGGACGCGGTTTCGGCACAGATACGCAGTATTTT
few	TRBJ1-5	NA	TRBV19	CASSVGALSNQPQHF	TGTGCCAGTAGCGTGGGGGCCCTGAGCAATCAGCCCCAGCATTTT
once	TRBJ2-3	NA	TRBV25-1	CASSEVGRDTQYF	TGTGCCAGCAGTGAAGTGGGCAGAGATACGCAGTATTTT
few	TRBJ1-6	NA	TRBV5-1	CASSLGTASPLHF	TGCGCCAGCAGCTTGGGGACAGCATCACCCCTCCACTTT
few	TRBJ2-3	TRBD1	TRBV11-2	CASSLEAGGPDTQYF	TGTGCCAGCAGCCTCGAGGCAGGGGGTCCAGATACGCAGTATTTT
few	TRBJ1-1	NA	TRBV7-9	CASSLAGGVNTEAFF	TGTGCCAGCAGCTTAGCTGGAGGGGTGAACACTGAAGCTTTCTTT
NA	TRBJ2-5	NA	TRBV5-1	CASSFQGKETQYF	TGCGCCAGCAGTTTTCAGGGGAAAGAGACCCAGTACTTC
many	TRBJ2-2	NA	TRBV12-3/TRBV12-4	CASSSALNTGELFF	TGTGCCAGCAGTTCGGCCCTTAACACCGGGGAGCTGTTTTTT
NA	TRBJ1-5	NA	TRBV20-1	CSARVISSNQPQHF	TGCAGTGCTAGAGTGATATCTAGCAATCAGCCCCAGCATTTT
few	TRBJ2-1	TRBD2	TRBV4-2	CASSQITSGPHNEQFF	TGTGCCAGCAGCCAAATTACTAGCGGACCTCACAATGAGCAGTTCTTC
few	TRBJ1-1	TRBD1	TRBV7-3	CASSLGTGSTEAFF	TGTGCCAGCAGCTTAGGGACAGGGAGCACTGAAGCTTTCTTT
few	TRBJ2-1	TRBD2	TRBV20-1	CSAELAGASNGEFF	TGCAGTGCTGAACTAGCGGGGGCATCAAATGGGGAGTTCTTC
NA	TRBJ2-3	NA	TRBV20-1	CSARADTQYF	TGCAGTGCTAGAGCAGATACGCAGTATTTT
once	TRBJ2-3	NA	TRBV7-8	CASSLLTGGGDTQYF	TGTGCCAGCAGCTTATTAACGGGGGGCGGCGATACGCAGTATTTT
NA	TRBJ2-2	NA	TRBV11-2	CASSFPGPTAELFF	TGTGCCAGCAGCTTCCCGGGGCCCACCGCGGAGCTGTTTTTT
NA	TRBJ2-5	NA	TRBV29-1	CSAGDTGVRETQYF	TGCAGCGCGGGAGATACAGGGGTTCGGGAGACCCAGTACTTC
NA	TRBJ1-2	NA	TRBV12-3/TRBV12-4	CASSKDSLNGYGYTF	TGTGCCAGCAGCAAGGACTCCCTCAACGGCTATGGCTACACCTTC
NA	TRBJ2-3	NA	TRBV25-1	CASSGYLGPDTQYF	TGTGCCAGCAGTGGATACTTGGGTCCAGATACGCAGTATTTT
NA	TRBJ2-1	TRBD2	TRBV29-1	CSVPGLADNEQFF	TGCAGCGTCCCGGGACTAGCGGACAATGAGCAGTTCTTC
few	TRBJ2-1	TRBD2	TRBV29-1	CSARTSGYNEQFF	TGCAGCGCCCGGACTAGCGGGTACAATGAGCAGTTCTTC
few	TRBJ1-3	NA	TRBV6-5	CASSYSNTGTGNTIYF	TGTGCCAGCAGTTACTCGAATACAGGGACGGGAAACACCATATATTTT
NA	TRBJ2-2	NA	TRBV6-5	CASSYSRLDRGTGALFF	TGTGCCAGCAGTTACTCAAGACTGGACCGAGGCACCGGGGCGCTGTTTTTT
many	TRBJ2-3	NA	TRBV12-3/TRBV12-4	CASSFGLNTDTQYF	TGTGCCAGCAGTTTTGGACTTAACACAGATACGCAGTATTTT
NA	TRBJ2-2	NA	TRBV11-2	CASSLFSWGGELFF	TGTGCCAGCAGCTTATTTTCATGGGGCGGGGAGCTGTTTTTT
few	TRBJ1-1	NA	TRBV28	CASTHIRSAIGALNTEAFF	TGTGCCAGCACCCACATCCGTAGTGCGATAGGGGCCCTGAACACTGAAGCTTTCTTT
once	TRBJ2-3	NA	TRBV20-1	CSAIVTDTQYF	TGCAGTGCTATTGTCACAGATACGCAGTATTTT
few	TRBJ2-5	TRBD1	TRBV2	CASSLDRGSLETQYF	TGTGCCAGCAGTCTGGACAGGGGGTCGTTAGAGACCCAGTACTTC
NA	TRBJ1-3	NA	TRBV20-1	CSARDVGGSGNTIYF	TGCAGTGCTAGAGATGTAGGGGGGTCTGGAAACACCATATATTTT
NA	TRBJ1-2	NA	TRBV20-1	CSARLQGSYGRYTF	TGCAGTGCTAGACTTCAGGGTAGCTATGGGCGCTACACCTTC
NA	TRBJ2-2	NA	TRBV7-9	CASSPAVEGMAGELFF	TGTGCCAGCAGCCCGGCAGTGGAGGGAATGGCCGGGGAGCTGTTTTTT
few	TRBJ2-1	TRBD2	TRBV5-5	CASSLIREALEQFF	TGTGCCAGCAGCTTGATCCGGGAGGCTCTTGAGCAGTTCTTC
NA	TRBJ1-2	NA	TRBV10-3	CAISGKNYGYTF	TGTGCCATCAGTGGAAAGAACTATGGCTACACCTTC
NA	TRBJ1-1	NA	TRBV12-3/TRBV12-4	CASIPTGGAEAFF	TGTGCCAGCATCCCTACTGGGGGGGCTGAAGCTTTCTTT
NA	TRBJ2-2	NA	TRBV27	CASSSLDFTGELFF	TGTGCCAGCAGTTCACTGGACTTCACCGGGGAGCTGTTTTTT
NA	TRBJ1-1	TRBD1	TRBV5-1	CASSWGMGTGTEAFF	TGCGCCAGCAGCTGGGGTATGGGGACAGGGACTGAAGCTTTCTTT
many	TRBJ1-1	NA	TRBV29-1	CSARRSGTEAFF	TGCAGCGCCAGAAGATCGGGTACTGAAGCTTTCTTT
few	TRBJ1-5	NA	TRBV12-3/TRBV12-4	CASRLTGVGRNQPQHF	TGTGCCAGCAGGCTAACCGGGGTAGGGAGGAATCAGCCCCAGCATTTT
few	TRBJ1-5	NA	TRBV15	CATSRDAGVNQPQHF	TGTGCCACCAGCAGAGATGCAGGGGTCAATCAGCCCCAGCATTTT
few	TRBJ1-5	NA	TRBV12-3/TRBV12-4	CASSLAPRVQPQHF	TGTGCCAGCAGTTTAGCCCCTAGGGTTCAGCCCCAGCATTTT
NA	TRBJ1-1	NA	TRBV6-1	CASGIRGARTEAFF	TGTGCCAGCGGAATCCGGGGGGCGCGGACTGAAGCTTTCTTT
few	TRBJ2-2	TRBD1	TRBV20-1	CSTRGRDTGELFF	TGCAGCACAAGGGGGCGCGACACCGGGGAGCTGTTTTTT
few	TRBJ2-2	NA	TRBV20-1	CSASEGLHNTGELFF	TGCAGTGCTAGTGAGGGACTCCACAACACCGGGGAGCTGTTTTTT
NA	TRBJ2-1	NA	TRBV12-3/TRBV12-4	CASSLQGRVLTYNEQFF	TGTGCCAGCAGTTTACAGGGTAGGGTTCTAACTTACAATGAGCAGTTCTTC
many	TRBJ2-3	TRBD2	TRBV20-1	CSARLAGSDTQYF	TGCAGTGCGAGACTAGCGGGCTCGGATACGCAGTATTTT
many	TRBJ2-5	NA	TRBV15	CATSSGSGETQYF	TGTGCCACCAGCAGTGGCAGTGGGGAGACCCAGTACTTC
many	TRBJ2-2	NA	TRBV3-1	CASSQGVTNTGELFF	TGTGCCAGCAGCCAAGGGGTGACCAACACCGGGGAGCTGTTTTTT